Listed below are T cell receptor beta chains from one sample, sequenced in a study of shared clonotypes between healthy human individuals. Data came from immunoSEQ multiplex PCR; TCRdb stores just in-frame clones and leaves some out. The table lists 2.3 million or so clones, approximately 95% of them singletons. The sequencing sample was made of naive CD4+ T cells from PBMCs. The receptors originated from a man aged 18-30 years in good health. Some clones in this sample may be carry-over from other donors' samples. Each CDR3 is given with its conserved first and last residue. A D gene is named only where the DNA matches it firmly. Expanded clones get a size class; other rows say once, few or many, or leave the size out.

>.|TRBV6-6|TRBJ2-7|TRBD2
CASRRTGTSGYEQYF
TGTGCCAGCAGGAGGACCGGGACTAGCGGGTACGAGCAGTACTTC
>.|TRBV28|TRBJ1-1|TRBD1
CASSPVGQAKSGNTEAFF
TGTGCCAGCAGTCCCGTTGGACAGGCGAAGTCGGGGAACACTGAAGCTTTCTTT
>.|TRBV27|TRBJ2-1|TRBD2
CASSFTGLAGGYEQFF
TGTGCCAGCAGTTTTACGGGACTAGCGGGAGGGTATGAGCAGTTCTTC
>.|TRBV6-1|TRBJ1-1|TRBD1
CASSAAGTVNTEAFF
TGTGCCAGCAGTGCAGCCGGGACAGTGAACACTGAAGCTTTCTTT
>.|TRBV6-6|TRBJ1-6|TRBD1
CASSYDRGYNSPLHF
TGTGCCAGCAGTTACGACAGGGGCTATAATTCACCCCTCCACTTT
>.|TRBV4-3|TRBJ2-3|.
CASSQGAGTDTQYF
TGCGCCAGCAGCCAAGGGGCGGGGACAGATACGCAGTATTTT
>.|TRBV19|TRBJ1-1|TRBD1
CASRYRGGGTEAFF
TGTGCCAGTAGATACAGGGGAGGGGGAACTGAAGCTTTCTTT
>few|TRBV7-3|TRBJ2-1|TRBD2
CASSLAGAGYNEQFF
TGTGCCAGCAGCTTAGCAGGAGCGGGATACAATGAGCAGTTCTTC
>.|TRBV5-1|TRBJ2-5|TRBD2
CASSFRSGRGETQYF
TGCGCCAGCAGCTTCCGTAGCGGGAGGGGCGAGACCCAGTACTTC
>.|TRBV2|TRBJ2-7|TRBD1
CAEGQGARNEQYF
TGTGCCGAGGGACAGGGGGCGAGGAACGAGCAGTACTTC
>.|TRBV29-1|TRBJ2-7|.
CSVEDTGRSYEQYF
TGCAGCGTTGAAGATACAGGCCGTTCGTACGAGCAGTACTTC
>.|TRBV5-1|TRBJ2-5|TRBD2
CASSLSGIGEQYF
TGCGCCAGCAGCCTCAGCGGGATCGGGGAGCAGTACTTC
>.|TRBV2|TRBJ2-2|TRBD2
CASSGASGSTTGELFF
TGTGCCAGCAGTGGGGCTAGCGGGAGTACGACCGGGGAGCTGTTTTTT
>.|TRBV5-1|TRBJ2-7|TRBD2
CASSLGAGGPYEQYF
TGCGCCAGCAGCTTGGGGGCGGGAGGGCCCTACGAGCAGTACTTC
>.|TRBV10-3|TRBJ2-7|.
CATTGASRTYEQYF
TGTGCCACCACCGGGGCCTCCCGAACCTACGAGCAGTACTTC
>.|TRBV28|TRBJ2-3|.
CASSLQAGRTDTQYF
TGTGCCAGCAGTTTACAGGCGGGGCGCACAGATACGCAGTATTTT
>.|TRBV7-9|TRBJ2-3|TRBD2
CASSSSGKSDTQYF
TGTGCCAGCAGCTCTAGCGGGAAGTCAGATACGCAGTATTTT
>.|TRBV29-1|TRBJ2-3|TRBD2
CSVERGTSGRTDTQYF
TGCAGCGTTGAAAGAGGGACTAGCGGACGCACAGATACGCAGTATTTT
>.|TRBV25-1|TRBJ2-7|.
CASSDWHEQYF
TGTGCCAGCAGTGATTGGCACGAGCAGTACTTC
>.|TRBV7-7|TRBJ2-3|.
CASSLGSSGGTDTQYF
TGTGCCAGCAGCTTAGGGTCATCAGGGGGCACAGATACGCAGTATTTT
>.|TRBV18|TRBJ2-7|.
CASSPGQGRTDEQYF
TGTGCCAGCTCCCCCGGCCAGGGAAGAACCGACGAGCAGTACTTC
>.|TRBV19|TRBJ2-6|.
CASSRDRSGANVLTF
TGTGCCAGTTCCAGGGACCGCTCTGGGGCCAACGTCCTGACTTTC
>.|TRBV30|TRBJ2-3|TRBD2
CAWSVWGGLAGSPDTQYF
TGTGCCTGGAGTGTGTGGGGGGGGCTAGCGGGATCCCCAGATACGCAGTATTTT